These 28 T cell receptor beta chains share one sample of origin, sequenced in a study of Ad26.COV2.S vaccination and SARS-CoV-2 variants. Treatment denoted: 15 to 20 received Ad26.COV2.S at low or high dose, single or two shots; roughly five received placebo; per-sample allocation not given. Sampling was performed 63 days after the first vaccine or placebo injection. The data were produced by immunoSEQ multiplex PCR, yet TCRdb's version contains in-frame clones alone and is incomplete. The sample records around 250,000 clones, around 87% being singletons. Source: peripheral blood, taken in a trial of Ad26.COV2.S vaccine versus placebo. Source of these receptors: a person aged 18-60 years who received the Ad26.COV2.S COVID-19 vaccine or a placebo.

This sequence joins TRBV19 and TRBJ1-2; weak D call: TRBD1 (6 bases). The CDR3 spans 17 residues. V lost 5 bases to trimming and J lost 0 bases, with 19 bases between them. Germline V gives CDR1 LNHDA, CDR2 SQIVND (reference sequence). The CDR3 DNA is TGTGCCAGTAGTTCAGGGACAACTTATTTGACTAACTATGGCTACACCTTC. This encodes CASSSGTTYLTNYGYTF. Variable domain in full (rest from reference TRBV19 and TRBJ1-2): DGGITQSPKYLFRKEGQNVTLSCEQNLNHDAMYWYRQDPGQGLRLIYYSQIVNDFQKGDIAEGYSVSREKKESFPLTVTSAQKNPTAFYLCASSSGTTYLTNYGYTFGSGTRLTVV.

The CDR3 is CASSDDHGTEAFF. The CDR3 coding sequence is TGTGCCAGCAGTGACGATCACGGGACTGAAGCTTTCTTT. V usage is TRBV6-4 and J usage is TRBJ1-1; D uncertain. Germline V gene lookup returns CDR1 MRHNA and CDR2 SNTAGT. Trimming pared 2 bases from V and 5 bases from J, leaving 9 bases between. This CDR3 contains 13 residues.

This clone came up once. The chain has TRBV3-1 (or the pseudogene TRBV3-2) and TRBJ2-1, with 9 nucleotides matching TRBD2. CDR3 size: 16 residues. The V segment lost 5 bases and the J segment 10 bases; nucleotides outside the gene matches: 15. Germline CDR1 reads LGHDT; CDR2 reads YNNKEL (reference sequence). CDR3 nucleotide sequence: TGTGCCAGCAGCTACGTAGCGGGAGTTGGTTATGGGGAGCAGTTCTTC. Amino acid sequence: CASSYVAGVGYGEQFF.

The chain joins TRBV25-1 to TRBJ2-3; 7 positions match TRBD1. CDR1 is MGHDK and CDR2 is SYGVNS in the germline V gene. The CDR3 covers 14 residues. V shed 9 bases and J 6 bases; nucleotides not matched to a gene: 12. Written as DNA, the CDR3 is TGTGCCAGTGGGGGACAGCCTCGAGGGGATACGCAGTATTTT. It encodes CASGGQPRGDTQYF.

This chain connects TRBV12-3 or TRBV12-4 to TRBJ2-7; weak D call: TRBD1 (6 bases). V lost 6 bases and J 2 bases, leaving 8 bases between the germline ends. The CDR3 runs 12 residues. The CDR3: CASRQGPYEQYF. In DNA, the CDR3 is TGTGCCAGCAGACAGGGTCCCTACGAGCAGTACTTC.

The V call is TRBV7-9, the J call TRBJ1-1; D remains ambiguous. V lost 6 bases, J lost 3 bases, and 11 bases lay in between. The CDR3 sequence is 13 residues long. Germline CDR1 reads SEHNR; CDR2 reads FQNEAQ (reference sequence). The CDR3 here is CASRGLWDTEAFF. In DNA form, the CDR3 reads TGTGCCAGCAGGGGATTGTGGGACACTGAAGCTTTCTTT.

This clone appeared a few times. The chain has TRBV7-3 and TRBJ1-4; TRBD1 aligns across 8 bases. Trimming removed 3 bases from V and 3 bases from J; junction bases left unmatched: 0. The CDR3 totals 14 residues. Germline V lookup: CDR1 SGHTA, CDR2 FQGTGA. The CDR3 loop is CASSLDRANEKLFF. As DNA, the CDR3 is TGTGCCAGCAGCTTGGACAGGGCTAATGAAAAACTGTTTTTT. Drawing the rest from reference TRBV7-3 and TRBJ1-4, the complete variable domain is GAGVSQTPSNKVTEKGKYVELRCDPISGHTALYWYRQSLGQGPEFLIYFQGTGAADDSGLPNDRFFAVRPEGSVSTLKIQRTERGDSAVYLCASSLDRANEKLFFGSGTQLSVL.

The J gene is TRBJ1-2, the V gene TRBV19; D gene ambiguous. CDR3 length equals 14 residues. The germline V and J ends were trimmed by 6 bases and 0 bases, with 11 bases remaining between them. From germline, CDR1 is LNHDA and CDR2 SQIVND (reference sequence). CDR3 DNA: TGTGCCAGTAGCGGCCCGGGATCTAACTATGGCTACACCTTC. As protein: CASSGPGSNYGYTF. The full variable domain, its missing parts supplied by reference TRBV19 and TRBJ1-2, is DGGITQSPKYLFRKEGQNVTLSCEQNLNHDAMYWYRQDPGQGLRLIYYSQIVNDFQKGDIAEGYSVSREKKESFPLTVTSAQKNPTAFYLCASSGPGSNYGYTFGSGTRLTVV.

The chain combines TRBV3-1 (or the pseudogene TRBV3-2) with TRBJ2-1; D gene ambiguous. The CDR3 loop spans 12 amino acids. Per the germline V gene, CDR1 is LGHDT and CDR2 is YNNKEL (reference sequence). V was trimmed by 10 bases and J by 9 bases, leaving 16 bases between them. CDR3 bases: TGTGCCACCGGGCCGAGGTTGGGTGAGCAGTTCTTC. It codes for CATGPRLGEQFF.

The genes are TRBV27 and TRBJ1-2, with TRBD1 matching over 7 bases. The CDR3 consists of 17 residues. CDR1 is MNHEY, CDR2 SMNVEV, per germline (reference sequence). V lost 3 bases and J lost 2; bases outside the gene matches: 12. The CDR3 region is CASSFTGEINLNYGYTF. For the CDR3, the DNA is TGTGCCAGCAGTTTCACAGGGGAGATAAATTTAAACTATGGCTACACCTTC.

J is TRBJ1-3 and V is TRBV10-3; D call uncertain. This CDR3 has 11 amino acids. V lost 2 bases to trimming and J lost 7 bases, with 3 bases between them. From germline, CDR1 is ENHRY and CDR2 SYGVKD. The CDR3 is CAISEGNTIYF. CDR3 DNA sequence: TGTGCCATCAGTGAGGGGAACACCATATATTTT.

This clone was detected once. The J gene is TRBJ1-1, the V gene TRBV27, with D possibly being TRBD1 (6 bases). Germline assignment: CDR1 MNHEY and CDR2 SMNVEV (reference sequence). Trimming stripped 6 bases from V and 0 bases from J, with 8 bases between. The CDR3 has 13 residues. In DNA, the CDR3 is TGTGCCAGCAGGGGACAAATGAACACTGAAGCTTTCTTT. Protein sequence: CASRGQMNTEAFF.

This clone occurred many times. This chain connects TRBV28 to TRBJ1-4; D gene unclear. The CDR3 extends over 14 amino acids. Germline V lookup: CDR1 MDHEN, CDR2 SYDVKM. The V end was cut by 4 bases, the J end by 8 bases, with 14 bases between. In nucleotides, the CDR3 is TGTGCCAGCAGTTCCTACAACGGAGGGGAAAAACTGTTTTTT. It translates to CASSSYNGGEKLFF.

The J gene is TRBJ1-6, the V gene TRBV6-5; 7 bases are a match to TRBD1. CDR1 is MNHEY, CDR2 SVGAGI, per germline. The V and J ends lost 6 bases and 8 bases, in that order; junction bases with no gene match: 7. The CDR3 spans 14 residues. CDR3 nucleotide sequence: TGTGCCAGCAGAGAGACAGGGTACGATTCACCCCTCCACTTT. This sequence encodes CASRETGYDSPLHF.

V is TRBV28 and J is TRBJ2-2; 7 bases align to TRBD2. This CDR3 contains 16 residues. Looked up from germline, CDR1 is MDHEN and CDR2 is SYDVKM. J gave up 4 bases and V 1 base, and 6 bases lay outside the gene matches. The CDR3 nucleotides read TGTGCCAGCAGTTTATCCGGGGGGTCGGCCACCGGGGAGCTGTTTTTT. Translating it yields CASSLSGGSATGELFF.

This chain joins TRBV19 and TRBJ1-2; TRBD1 might be the D (5 bases). The CDR3 spans 13 residues. The V gene's germline CDR1 is LNHDA and CDR2 SQIVND (reference sequence). V shed 8 bases and J shed 5 bases, with 15 bases lying between them. The CDR3, as DNA: TGTGCCAGTCGCAGGGAGGCCGGATATGGCTACACCTTC. This sequence encodes CASRREAGYGYTF.

This clone was observed a single time. V is TRBV3-1 (or the pseudogene TRBV3-2) and J is TRBJ1-2, with TRBD1 as a possible D gene (6 bases). The CDR3 consists of 16 residues. Trimming removed 0 bases from V and 7 bases from J, with 18 bases in between. Germline values: CDR1 LGHDT, CDR2 YNNKEL (reference sequence). The CDR3 region is CASSQETPRGGSGYTF. CDR3 DNA: TGTGCCAGCAGCCAAGAAACCCCGCGAGGGGGATCTGGCTACACCTTC.

The chain couples TRBV5-1 to TRBJ2-3; 9 bases are a match to TRBD2. The germline CDR1 and CDR2 sequences are SGHRS and YFSETQ. The CDR3 has 14 residues. Trimming cost V 4 bases and J 7 bases; bases outside gene matches: 7. The CDR3 DNA reads TGCGCCAGCAGCCCAGCGGGGGGCCACAATACGCAGTATTTT. This encodes CASSPAGGHNTQYF.

The chain is built from TRBV4-1 and TRBJ2-5, with a tentative D call TRBD2 (7 bases). This CDR3 spans 16 amino acids. The germline V gene has CDR1 MGHRA and CDR2 YSYEKL. Trimming took 4 bases from V and 0 from J, leaving 15 bases between them. CDR3 residues: CASSPVPGGYQETQYF. Written as DNA, the CDR3 is TGCGCCAGCAGCCCCGTCCCGGGGGGCTACCAAGAGACCCAGTACTTC.

The chain couples TRBV6-4 to TRBJ1-5; no reliable D call. The V end was cut by 4 bases, the J end by 4 bases, with 8 bases between. The CDR3 sequence is 13 residues long. In germline, CDR1 is MRHNA, CDR2 SNTAGT. The CDR3 nucleotides read TGTGCCAGCAGTGGGTCAGGTAATCAGCCCCAGCATTTT. Translating it yields CASSGSGNQPQHF.

With regard to this clone: One end of the junction is discordant with germline, which a read error may explain. The chain is built from TRBV7-9 and TRBJ1-1; unclear D gene. The CDR3 totals 13 residues. Per the germline V gene, CDR1 is SEHNR and CDR2 is FQNEAQ (reference sequence). CDR3 DNA sequence: TGTGCCAGCACCTTAACGGGGAACACTGAAGCTTTCTTT. Amino acids: CASTLTGNTEAFF.

The table lists this clone with a count of one. The gene calls are TRBV11-2 and TRBJ1-5, with D maybe TRBD1 (5 bases). CDR1 SGHAT and CDR2 FQNNGV come from the germline V gene. The V and J ends lost 2 bases and 5 bases respectively, with 16 bases between them. The CDR3 contains 16 residues. In DNA form, the CDR3 reads TGTGCCAGCAGCTTAAGCGCATGGCCCAGGGATCAGCCCCAGCATTTT. Translation: CASSLSAWPRDQPQHF. Full variable domain (rest looked up from reference TRBV11-2 and TRBJ1-5): EAGVAQSPRYKIIEKRQSVAFWCNPISGHATLYWYQQILGQGPKLLIQFQNNGVVDDSQLPKDRFSAERLKGVDSTLKIQPAKLEDSAVYLCASSLSAWPRDQPQHFGDGTRLSIL.

The CDR3 DNA reads as TGTGCCAGTAAGTTCATCGATTCAGCGGGGGCCCTAACGGCCGGGGAGCTGTTTTTT. It encodes CASKFIDSAGALTAGELFF. This sequence joins TRBV19 and TRBJ2-2; 8 bases match TRBD2. CDR3 length: 19 amino acids. With 7 bases clipped from V and 6 bases from J, the junction kept 22 bases outside the gene matches. Per germline, CDR1 LNHDA and CDR2 SQIVND (reference sequence).

V is TRBV10-3 and J is TRBJ1-5; TRBD1 aligns across 8 bases. The germline CDR1 and CDR2 sequences are ENHRY and SYGVKD. CDR3 length: 15 residues. The trim removed 9 bases at V and 3 bases at J, leaving 10 bases unmatched. As DNA, the CDR3 is TGTGCCATAGCTTATGCAGGGGGCGACAATCAGCCCCAGCATTTT. Amino acids: CAIAYAGGDNQPQHF.

The rearrangement uses TRBV7-2 and TRBJ2-1, with 9 bases lining up with TRBD2. CDR3 length: 15 residues. The junction had 8 bases not matched to a gene; V was cut back by 1 base and J by 10 bases. Germline assignment: CDR1 SGHTA and CDR2 FQGNSA. The CDR3 here is CASSLVLKTSGEQFF. The DNA of the CDR3 is TGTGCCAGCAGCTTAGTTCTCAAGACTAGCGGAGAGCAGTTCTTC.

CDR3 in DNA: TGTGCCAGCAGCTTAGCGGTTAGTCGGGACGAGCAGTACTTC. Its protein product is CASSLAVSRDEQYF. The chain has TRBV7-2 and TRBJ2-7; no definite D call. V lost 0 bases and J lost 5, with 11 bases in between. The CDR3 sequence is 14 residues long. Germline V lookup: CDR1 SGHTA, CDR2 FQGNSA.

This clone has just one count. The J gene is TRBJ1-1, the V gene TRBV18, with D hard to call. This CDR3 spans 12 amino acids. Germline CDR1 reads KGHSH; CDR2 reads LQKENI. The V end lost 3 bases, the J end lost 1 base, and 3 bases lay between the germline ends. CDR3 in DNA: TGTGCCAGCTCACCCACGAACACTGAAGCTTTCTTT. Amino acids: CASSPTNTEAFF.

The chain employs TRBV5-1 and TRBJ2-7, with 8 bases lining up with TRBD2. CDR1 is SGHRS and CDR2 is YFSETQ in the germline V gene. The J segment lost 0 bases and the V segment lost 1 base, leaving 12 bases of the junction unmatched. The CDR3 extends over 18 amino acids. Written as DNA, the CDR3 is TGCGCCAGCAGCTTGATCCAGGGTGCGGGAGGCCTCTCCTACGAGCAGTACTTC. This encodes CASSLIQGAGGLSYEQYF.